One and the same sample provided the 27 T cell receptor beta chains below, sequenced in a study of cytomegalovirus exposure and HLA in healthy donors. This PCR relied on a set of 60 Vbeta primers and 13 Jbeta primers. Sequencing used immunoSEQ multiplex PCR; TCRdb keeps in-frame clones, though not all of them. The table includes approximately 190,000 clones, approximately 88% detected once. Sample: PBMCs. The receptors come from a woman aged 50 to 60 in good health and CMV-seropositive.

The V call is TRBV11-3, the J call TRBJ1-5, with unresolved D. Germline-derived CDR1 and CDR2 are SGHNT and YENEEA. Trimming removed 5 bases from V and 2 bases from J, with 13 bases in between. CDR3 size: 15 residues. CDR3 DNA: TGTGCCAGCAGCCGCACGGGAAGGCGCAATCAGCCCCAGCATTTT. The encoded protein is CASSRTGRRNQPQHF.

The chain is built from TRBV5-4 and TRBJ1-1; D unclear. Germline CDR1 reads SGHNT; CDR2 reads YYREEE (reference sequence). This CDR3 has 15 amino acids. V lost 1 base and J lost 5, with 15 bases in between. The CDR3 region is CASSLPQPRNTEAFF. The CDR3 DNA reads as TGTGCCAGCAGCTTGCCCCAACCTAGGAATACTGAAGCTTTCTTT.

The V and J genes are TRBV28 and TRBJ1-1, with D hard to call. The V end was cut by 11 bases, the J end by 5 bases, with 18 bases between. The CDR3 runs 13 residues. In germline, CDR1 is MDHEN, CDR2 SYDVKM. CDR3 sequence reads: CAVRGTLRTEAFF. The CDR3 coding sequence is TGTGCCGTACGGGGAACATTAAGGACTGAAGCTTTCTTT.

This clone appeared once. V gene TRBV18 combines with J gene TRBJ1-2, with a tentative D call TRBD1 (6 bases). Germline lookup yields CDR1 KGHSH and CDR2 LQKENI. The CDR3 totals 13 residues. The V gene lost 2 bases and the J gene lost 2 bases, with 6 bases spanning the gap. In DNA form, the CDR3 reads TGTGCCAGCTCACCAGGACAGAACTATGGCTACACCTTC. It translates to CASSPGQNYGYTF.

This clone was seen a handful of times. CDR3 in DNA: TGTGCCAGCAGTTTGAACAGGGGGGCGTATCAGCCCCAGCATTTT. It encodes CASSLNRGAYQPQHF. The chain recombines TRBV6-6 with TRBJ1-5; TRBD1 matches at 8 bases. J lost 5 bases, V lost 4 bases, and 7 bases had no gene match. Germline CDR1 MNHNY, CDR2 SVGAGI (reference sequence). The CDR3 has 15 amino acids.

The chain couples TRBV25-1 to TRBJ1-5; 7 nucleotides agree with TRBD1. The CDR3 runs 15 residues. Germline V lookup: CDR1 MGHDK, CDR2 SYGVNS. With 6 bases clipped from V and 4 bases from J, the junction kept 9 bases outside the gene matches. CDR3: CASRGGRPFNQPQHF. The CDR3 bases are TGTGCCAGCAGAGGGGGCCGTCCATTTAATCAGCCCCAGCATTTT.

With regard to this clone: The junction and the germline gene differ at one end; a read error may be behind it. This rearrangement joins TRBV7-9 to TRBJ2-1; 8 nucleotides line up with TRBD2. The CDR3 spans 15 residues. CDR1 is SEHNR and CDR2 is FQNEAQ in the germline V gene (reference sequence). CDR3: CSSSFKTSGYNEQFF. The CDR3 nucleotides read TGTTCCAGCAGCTTTAAAACTAGCGGATACAATGAGCAGTTCTTC.

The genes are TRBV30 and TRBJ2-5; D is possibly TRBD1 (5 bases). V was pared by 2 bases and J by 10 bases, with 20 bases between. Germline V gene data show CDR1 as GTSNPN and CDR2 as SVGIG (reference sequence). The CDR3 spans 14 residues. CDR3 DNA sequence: TGTGCCTGGAGTACTCAACTCCCCGTAGGGGACCAGTACTTC. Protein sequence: CAWSTQLPVGDQYF.

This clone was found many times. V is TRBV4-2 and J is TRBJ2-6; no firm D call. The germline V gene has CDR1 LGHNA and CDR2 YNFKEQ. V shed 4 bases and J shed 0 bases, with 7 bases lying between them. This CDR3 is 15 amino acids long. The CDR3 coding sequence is TGTGCCAGCAGCCGAGATAACTCTGGGGCCAACGTCCTGACTTTC. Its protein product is CASSRDNSGANVLTF.

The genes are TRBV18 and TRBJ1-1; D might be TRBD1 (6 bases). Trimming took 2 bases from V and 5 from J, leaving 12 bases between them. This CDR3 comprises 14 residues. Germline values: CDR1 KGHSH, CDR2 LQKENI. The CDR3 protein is CASSPTTGGTEAFF. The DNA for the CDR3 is TGTGCCAGCTCACCAACGACAGGCGGGACTGAAGCTTTCTTT.

The CDR3 sequence: CASSIGAGTPTDTQYF. CDR3 DNA sequence: TGTGCCAGCAGCATCGGAGCGGGGACCCCGACAGATACGCAGTATTTT. This chain links TRBV7-3 with TRBJ2-3; 7 bases align to TRBD2. CDR1 and CDR2 from the germline V gene are SGHTA and FQGTGA. There are 16 residues in the CDR3. Trimming at V came to 5 bases and at J to 3 bases, leaving 11 bases not matched to a gene.

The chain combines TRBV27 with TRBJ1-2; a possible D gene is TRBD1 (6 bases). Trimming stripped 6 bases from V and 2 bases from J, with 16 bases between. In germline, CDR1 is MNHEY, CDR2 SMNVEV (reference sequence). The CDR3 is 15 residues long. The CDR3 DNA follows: TGTGCCAGCAGGACAGGACAGAGCAGAAACTATGGCTACACCTTC. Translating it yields CASRTGQSRNYGYTF.

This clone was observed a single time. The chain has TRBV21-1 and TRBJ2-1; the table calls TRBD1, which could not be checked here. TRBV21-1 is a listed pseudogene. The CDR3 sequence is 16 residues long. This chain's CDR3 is CASSKACDRQYNEQFF. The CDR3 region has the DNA TGTGCCAGCAGCAAAGCGTGTGACAGGCAATACAATGAGCAGTTCTTC.

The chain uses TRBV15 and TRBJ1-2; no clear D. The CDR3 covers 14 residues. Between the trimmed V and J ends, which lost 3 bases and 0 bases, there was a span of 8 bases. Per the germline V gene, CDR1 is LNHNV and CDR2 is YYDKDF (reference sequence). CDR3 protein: CATSSRETNYGYTF. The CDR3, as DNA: TGTGCCACCAGCAGCCGGGAGACTAACTATGGCTACACCTTC.

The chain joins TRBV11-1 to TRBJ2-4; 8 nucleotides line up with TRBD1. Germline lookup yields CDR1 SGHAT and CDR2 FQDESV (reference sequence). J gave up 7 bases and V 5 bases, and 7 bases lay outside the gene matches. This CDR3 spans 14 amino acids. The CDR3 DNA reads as TGTGCCAGCAGCGTTCCAGGGGGCTTTAACATTCAGTACTTC. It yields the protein CASSVPGGFNIQYF.

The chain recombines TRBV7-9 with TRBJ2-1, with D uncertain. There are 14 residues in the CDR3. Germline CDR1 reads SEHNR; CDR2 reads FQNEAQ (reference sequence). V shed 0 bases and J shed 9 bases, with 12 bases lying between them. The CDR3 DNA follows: TGTGCCAGCAGCTTAGCTTTTTCGTCGGGTGAGCAGTTCTTC. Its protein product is CASSLAFSSGEQFF.

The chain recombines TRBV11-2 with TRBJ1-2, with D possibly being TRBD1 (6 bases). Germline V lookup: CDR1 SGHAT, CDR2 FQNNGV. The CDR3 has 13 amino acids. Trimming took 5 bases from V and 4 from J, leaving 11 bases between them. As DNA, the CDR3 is TGTGCCAGCAGCCGAGGGGGGGTCTATGGCTACACCTTC. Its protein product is CASSRGGVYGYTF.

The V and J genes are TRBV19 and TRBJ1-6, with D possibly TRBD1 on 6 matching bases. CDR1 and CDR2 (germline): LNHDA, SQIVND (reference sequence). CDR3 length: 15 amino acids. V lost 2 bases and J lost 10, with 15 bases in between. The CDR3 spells CASSILPGDYSPLHF. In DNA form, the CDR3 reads TGTGCCAGTAGTATATTACCAGGGGATTACTCACCCCTCCACTTT. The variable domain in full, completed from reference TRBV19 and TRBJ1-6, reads DGGITQSPKYLFRKEGQNVTLSCEQNLNHDAMYWYRQDPGQGLRLIYYSQIVNDFQKGDIAEGYSVSREKKESFPLTVTSAQKNPTAFYLCASSILPGDYSPLHFGNGTRLTVT.

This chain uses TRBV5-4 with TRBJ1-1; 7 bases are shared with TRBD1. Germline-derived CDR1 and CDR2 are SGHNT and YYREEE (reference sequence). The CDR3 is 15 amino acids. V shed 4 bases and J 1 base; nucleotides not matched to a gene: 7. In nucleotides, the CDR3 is TGTGCCAGCAGCCCCCCTCGGACAGGGAACACTGAAGCTTTCTTT. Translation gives CASSPPRTGNTEAFF.

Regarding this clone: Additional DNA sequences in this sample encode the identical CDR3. CDR3 loop: CAWSVPPSGYEQFF. The CDR3 DNA sequence: TGTGCCTGGAGCGTACCCCCCAGCGGCTATGAGCAGTTCTTC. The chain recombines TRBV30 with TRBJ2-1, with D possibly being TRBD2 (5 bases). The germline CDR1 and CDR2 sequences are GTSNPN and SVGIG (reference sequence). The CDR3 runs to 14 residues. V lost 3 bases to trimming and J lost 8 bases, with 17 bases between them.

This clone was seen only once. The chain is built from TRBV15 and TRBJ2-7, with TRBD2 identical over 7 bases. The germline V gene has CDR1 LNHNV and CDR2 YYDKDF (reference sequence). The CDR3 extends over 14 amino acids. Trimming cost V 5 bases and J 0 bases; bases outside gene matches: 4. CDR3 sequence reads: CATSSGGSSYEQYF. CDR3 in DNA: TGTGCCACCAGCTCGGGGGGTTCCTCCTACGAGCAGTACTTC.

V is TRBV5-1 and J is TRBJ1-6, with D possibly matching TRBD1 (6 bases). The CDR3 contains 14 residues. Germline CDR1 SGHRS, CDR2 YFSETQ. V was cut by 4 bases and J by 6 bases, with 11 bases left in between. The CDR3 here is CASSPEGGNSPLHF. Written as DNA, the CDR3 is TGCGCCAGCAGCCCCGAAGGGGGTAATTCACCCCTCCACTTT.

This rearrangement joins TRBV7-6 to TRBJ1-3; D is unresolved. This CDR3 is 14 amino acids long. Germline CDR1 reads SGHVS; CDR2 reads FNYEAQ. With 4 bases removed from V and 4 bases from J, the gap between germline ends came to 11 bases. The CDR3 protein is CASSSRSEGNTIYF. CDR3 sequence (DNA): TGTGCCAGCAGCTCACGGAGCGAGGGAAACACCATATATTTT.

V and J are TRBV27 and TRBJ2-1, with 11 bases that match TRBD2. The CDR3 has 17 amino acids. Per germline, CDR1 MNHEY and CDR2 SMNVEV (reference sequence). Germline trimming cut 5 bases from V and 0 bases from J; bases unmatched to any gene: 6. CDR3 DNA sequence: TGTGCCAGCAGTGGACTAGCGGGTCGGAGCTCCTACAATGAGCAGTTCTTC. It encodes CASSGLAGRSSYNEQFF.

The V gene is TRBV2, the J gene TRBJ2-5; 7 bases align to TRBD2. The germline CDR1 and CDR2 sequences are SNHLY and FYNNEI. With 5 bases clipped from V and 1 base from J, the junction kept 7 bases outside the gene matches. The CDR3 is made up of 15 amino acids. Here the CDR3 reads CASSPRAGTQETQYF. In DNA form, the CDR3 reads TGTGCCAGCAGTCCTCGAGCGGGGACCCAAGAGACCCAGTACTTC. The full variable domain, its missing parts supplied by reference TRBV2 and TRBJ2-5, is EPEVTQTPSHQVTQMGQEVILRCVPISNHLYFYWYRQILGQKVEFLVSFYNNEISEKSEIFDDQFSVERPDGSNFTLKIRSTKLEDSAMYFCASSPRAGTQETQYFGPGTRLLVL.

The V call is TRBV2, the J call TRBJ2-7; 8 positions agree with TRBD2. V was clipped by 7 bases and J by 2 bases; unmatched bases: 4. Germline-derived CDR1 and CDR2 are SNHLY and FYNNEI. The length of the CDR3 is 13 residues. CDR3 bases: TGTGCCAGCAAGGAGGGACTAGCCTACGAGCAGTACTTC. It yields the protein CASKEGLAYEQYF.

The CDR3 nucleotides read TGTGCCAGTAGCGAGGGCACAGATACGCAGTATTTT. It specifies CASSEGTDTQYF. The V gene is TRBV19, the J gene TRBJ2-3, with D uncertain. V was clipped by 6 bases and J by 1 base, with 5 bases between them. From germline, CDR1 is LNHDA and CDR2 SQIVND (reference sequence). The CDR3 has 12 residues.